These T cell receptor beta chains were read from a single sample in a study of post-analysis software for immune sequencing data. One entry per CDR3 protein, called by TCRdb with MiXCR from the PCR reads. The table shows about 760,000 distinct CDR3 sequences, with less than 35% occurring only once. The material sequenced was blood. These receptor sequences come from a girl aged 5 to 17 with multiple sclerosis. CDR3s leave out the opening cysteine and the closing phenylalanine or tryptophan.

TRBV4-3	TRBJ1-3	ASSPDDRRSGNTIY
TRBV10-3	TRBJ2-5	AISEERGRETQY
TRBV7-9	TRBJ1-4	ACSYIPRDSLNEKLF
TRBV2	TRBJ2-7	ASVATETYEQY
TRBV12-3/TRBV12-4	TRBJ2-3	ASSPGTGGTDTEY
TRBV5-1	TRBJ2-5	ASSLVGSQQETQY
TRBV7-2	TRBJ2-6	ASSLGRPLNGANVLT
TRBV5-1	TRBJ1-2	ASSLLDRGLSYT
TRBV28	TRBJ1-2	ATIGPSGYGYT
TRBV14	TRBJ2-3	ASSPRVSGRGGDTQY
TRBV27	TRBJ2-4	ASSPLGGKNIQY
TRBV7-9	TRBJ2-7	ASSPGVGIEQY
TRBV10-2	TRBJ2-1	ASRDLAGVSSEQF
TRBV7-2	TRBJ2-5	ASSLGGPVAGETQY
TRBV29-1	TRBJ2-2	SVDWDRDTGELF
TRBV11-2	TRBJ2-5	ASSRSQPQETQY
TRBV3-1	TRBJ1-5	ASSHRGGNQPQH
TRBV5-1	TRBJ2-5	ASSLGVSGGHNEQY
TRBV4-1	TRBJ1-6	ASGRPGVNNSPLH
TRBV10-3	TRBJ2-1	AISESLVRTEGYNEQF
TRBV11-2	TRBJ2-5	ASTHPGRGGQETQY
TRBV6-6	TRBJ2-1	ASTRLAAVDEQF
TRBV19	TRBJ2-2	ASSSGHTGELF
TRBV7-8	TRBJ2-5	ASSKIGQNQETQY
TRBV7-2	TRBJ2-5	ASSFQGGAETQY
TRBV6-6	TRBJ1-2	ASSDPVNYGYT
TRBV5-1	TRBJ1-1	ASSLESDGQAEAF
TRBV9	TRBJ1-3	ASSRGVLEDTIY
TRBV5-1	TRBJ2-3	ASSLNPTGQGITDTQY
TRBV11-2	TRBJ2-7	ASSLDSGGYEQY
TRBV3-1	TRBJ2-1	ASSEPHRVPGGNEQF
TRBV3-1	TRBJ2-5	ASSQATRDPRTQY
TRBV2	TRBJ1-1	ASTQDRGTEAF
TRBV25-1	TRBJ1-2	ASSEYGTGSVRT
TRBV12-3/TRBV12-4	TRBJ2-5	ASRRALGSRRGQETQY
TRBV6-6	TRBJ2-3	ASSYGRREGRADTQY
TRBV28	TRBJ2-7	ASSLTTGDLGYEQY
TRBV5-1	TRBJ2-7	ASSFSEEQY
TRBV2	TRBJ1-5	ASSGDSGRNQPQH
TRBV20-1	TRBJ1-2	SAARASYGYT
TRBV4-3	TRBJ2-7	ASSQDFSSNEQY
TRBV20-1	TRBJ1-1	SARDRTGRRDTEAF